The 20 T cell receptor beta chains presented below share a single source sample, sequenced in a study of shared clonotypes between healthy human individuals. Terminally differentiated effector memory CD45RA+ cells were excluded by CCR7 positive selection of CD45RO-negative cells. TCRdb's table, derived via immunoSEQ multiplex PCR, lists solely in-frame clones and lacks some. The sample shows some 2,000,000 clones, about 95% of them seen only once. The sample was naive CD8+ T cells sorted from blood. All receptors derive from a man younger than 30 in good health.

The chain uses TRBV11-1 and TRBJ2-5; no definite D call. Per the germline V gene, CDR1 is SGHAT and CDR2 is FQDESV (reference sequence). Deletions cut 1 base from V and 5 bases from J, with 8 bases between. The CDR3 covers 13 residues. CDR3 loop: CASSLEALETQYF. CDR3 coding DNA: TGTGCCAGCAGCTTAGAGGCTCTTGAGACCCAGTACTTC.

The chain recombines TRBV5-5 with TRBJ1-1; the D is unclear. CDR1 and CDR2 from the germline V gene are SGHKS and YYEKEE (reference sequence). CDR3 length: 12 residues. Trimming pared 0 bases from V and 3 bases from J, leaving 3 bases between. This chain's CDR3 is CASSLADTEAFF. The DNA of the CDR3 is TGTGCCAGCAGCTTGGCTGACACTGAAGCTTTCTTT.

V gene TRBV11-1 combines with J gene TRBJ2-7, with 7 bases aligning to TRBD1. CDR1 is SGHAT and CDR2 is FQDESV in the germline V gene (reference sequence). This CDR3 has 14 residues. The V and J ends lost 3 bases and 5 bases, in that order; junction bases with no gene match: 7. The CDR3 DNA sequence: TGTGCCAGCAGCTTTGAACAGGGGTGGAACGAGCAGTACTTC. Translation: CASSFEQGWNEQYF.

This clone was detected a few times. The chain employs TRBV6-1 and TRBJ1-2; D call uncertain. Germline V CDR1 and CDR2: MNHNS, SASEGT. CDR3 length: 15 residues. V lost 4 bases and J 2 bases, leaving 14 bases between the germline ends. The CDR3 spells CASSVDGFGNYGYTF. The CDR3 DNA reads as TGTGCCAGCAGTGTAGACGGATTTGGGAACTATGGCTACACCTTC.

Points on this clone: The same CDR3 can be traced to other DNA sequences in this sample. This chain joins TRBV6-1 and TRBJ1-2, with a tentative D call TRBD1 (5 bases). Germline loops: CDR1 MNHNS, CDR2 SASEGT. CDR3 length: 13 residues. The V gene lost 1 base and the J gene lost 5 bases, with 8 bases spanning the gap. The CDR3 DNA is TGTGCCAGCAGTGAAGGGGCAGGGTATGGCTACACCTTC. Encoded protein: CASSEGAGYGYTF.

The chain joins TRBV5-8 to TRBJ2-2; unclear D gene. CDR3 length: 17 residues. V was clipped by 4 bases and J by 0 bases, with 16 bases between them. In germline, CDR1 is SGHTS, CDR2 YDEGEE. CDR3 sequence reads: CASSALSRAANTGELFF. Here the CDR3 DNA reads TGTGCCAGCAGCGCCCTAAGTCGGGCCGCGAACACCGGGGAGCTGTTTTTT. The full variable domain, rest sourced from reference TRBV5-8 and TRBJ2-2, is EAGVTQSPTHLIKTRGQQATLRCSPISGHTSVYWYQQALGLGLQFLLWYDEGEERNRGNFPPRFSGRQFPNYSSELNVNALELEDSALYLCASSALSRAANTGELFFGEGSRLTVL.

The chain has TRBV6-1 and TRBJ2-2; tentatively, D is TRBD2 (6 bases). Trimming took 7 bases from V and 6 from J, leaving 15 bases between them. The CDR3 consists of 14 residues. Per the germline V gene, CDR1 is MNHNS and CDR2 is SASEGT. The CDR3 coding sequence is TGTGCCAGCACGGGACTTCAACACCCCGGGGAGCTGTTTTTT. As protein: CASTGLQHPGELFF.

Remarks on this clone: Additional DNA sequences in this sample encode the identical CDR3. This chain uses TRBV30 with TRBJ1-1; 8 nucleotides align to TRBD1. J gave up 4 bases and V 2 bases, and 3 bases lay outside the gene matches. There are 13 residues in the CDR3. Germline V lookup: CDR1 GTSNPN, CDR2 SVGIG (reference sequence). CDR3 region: CAWSPDRGTEAFF. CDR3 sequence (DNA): TGTGCCTGGAGTCCCGACAGGGGCACTGAAGCTTTCTTT.

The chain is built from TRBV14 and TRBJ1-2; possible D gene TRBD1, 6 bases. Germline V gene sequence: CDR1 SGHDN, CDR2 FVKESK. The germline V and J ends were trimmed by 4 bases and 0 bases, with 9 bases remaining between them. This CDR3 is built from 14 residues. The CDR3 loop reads CASSPTGTNYGYTF. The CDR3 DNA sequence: TGTGCCAGCAGCCCGACAGGAACTAACTATGGCTACACCTTC. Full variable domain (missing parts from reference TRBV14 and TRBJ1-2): EAGVTQFPSHSVIEKGQTVTLRCDPISGHDNLYWYRRVMGKEIKFLLHFVKESKQDESGMPNNRFLAERTGGTYSTLKVQPAELEDSGVYFCASSPTGTNYGYTFGSGTRLTVV.

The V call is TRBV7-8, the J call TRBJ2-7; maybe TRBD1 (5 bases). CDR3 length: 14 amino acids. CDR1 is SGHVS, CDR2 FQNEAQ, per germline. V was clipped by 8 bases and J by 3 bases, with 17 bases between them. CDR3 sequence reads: CASGPFQGDYEQYF. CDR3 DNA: TGTGCCAGCGGTCCTTTTCAGGGCGACTACGAGCAGTACTTC.

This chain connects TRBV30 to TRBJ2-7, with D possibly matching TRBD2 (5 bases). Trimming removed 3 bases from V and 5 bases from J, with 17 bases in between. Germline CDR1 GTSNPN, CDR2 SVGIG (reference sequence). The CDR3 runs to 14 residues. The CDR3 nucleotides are TGTGCCTGGAGCGCCGGCGCGGGCACCCACGAGCAGTACTTC. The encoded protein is CAWSAGAGTHEQYF.

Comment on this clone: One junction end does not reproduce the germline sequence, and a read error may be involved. CDR3 protein: CSAELGQGGNEQFF. The CDR3 nucleotides are TGCAGCGCTGAACTGGGACAGGGGGGTAATGAGCAGTTCTTC. The chain joins TRBV29-1 to TRBJ2-1; the match to TRBD1 covers 11 bases. The CDR3 sequence is 14 residues long. The germline gives CDR1 SQVTM, CDR2 ANQGSEA.

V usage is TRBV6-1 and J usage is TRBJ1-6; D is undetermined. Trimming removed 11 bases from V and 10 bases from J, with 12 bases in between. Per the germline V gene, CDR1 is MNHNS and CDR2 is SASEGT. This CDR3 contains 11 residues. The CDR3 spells CAPRPQSPLHF. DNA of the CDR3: TGTGCCCCACGCCCGCAGTCACCCCTCCACTTT.

The DNA for the CDR3 is TGTGCCAGCAGCTTTAACGGGGTCGACTCCGAGCAGTACTTC. Translating gives CASSFNGVDSEQYF. The chain links TRBV6-5 to TRBJ2-7; a weak D match, TRBD2 (5 bases). This CDR3 is built from 14 residues. V lost 6 bases and J 6 bases, leaving 18 bases between the germline ends. CDR1 and CDR2 (germline): MNHEY, SVGAGI.

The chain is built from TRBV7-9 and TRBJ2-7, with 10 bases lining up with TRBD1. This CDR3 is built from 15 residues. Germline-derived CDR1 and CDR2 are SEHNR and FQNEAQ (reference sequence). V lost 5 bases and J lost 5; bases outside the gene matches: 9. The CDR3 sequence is CASSPWTGGIDEQYF. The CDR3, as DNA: TGTGCCAGCAGCCCCTGGACAGGGGGTATCGACGAGCAGTACTTC.

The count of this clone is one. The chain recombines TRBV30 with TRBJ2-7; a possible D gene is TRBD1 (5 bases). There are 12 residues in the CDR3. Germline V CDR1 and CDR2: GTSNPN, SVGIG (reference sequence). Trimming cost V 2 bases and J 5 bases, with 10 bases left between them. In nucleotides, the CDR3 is TGTGCCTGGAGTAGGGGATTCGACGAGCAGTACTTC. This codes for CAWSRGFDEQYF.

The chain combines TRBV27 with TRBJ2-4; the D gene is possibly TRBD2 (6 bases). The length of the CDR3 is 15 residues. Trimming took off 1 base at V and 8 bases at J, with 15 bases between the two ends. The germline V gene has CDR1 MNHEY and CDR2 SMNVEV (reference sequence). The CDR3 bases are TGTGCCAGCAGTTTATTTTGGGGAGGAGAGGACATTCAGTACTTC. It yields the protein CASSLFWGGEDIQYF.

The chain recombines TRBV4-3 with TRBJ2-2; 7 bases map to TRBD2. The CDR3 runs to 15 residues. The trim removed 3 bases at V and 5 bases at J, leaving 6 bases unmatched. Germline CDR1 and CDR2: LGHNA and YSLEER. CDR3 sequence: CASSHGRAGTGELFF. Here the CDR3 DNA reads TGCGCCAGCAGCCATGGGAGGGCCGGAACCGGGGAGCTGTTTTTT.

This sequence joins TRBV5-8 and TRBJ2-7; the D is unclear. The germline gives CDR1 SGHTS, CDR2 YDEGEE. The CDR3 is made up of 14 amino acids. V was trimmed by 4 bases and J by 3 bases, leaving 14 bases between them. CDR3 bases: TGTGCCAGCAGCCATTTGGACGGCTTCTACGAGCAGTACTTC. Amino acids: CASSHLDGFYEQYF.

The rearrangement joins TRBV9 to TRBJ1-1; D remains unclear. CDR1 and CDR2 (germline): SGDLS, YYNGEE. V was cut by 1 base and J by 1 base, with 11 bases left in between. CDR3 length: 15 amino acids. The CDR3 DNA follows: TGTGCCAGCAGCGTAAGTGGGTGGGGGAACACTGAAGCTTTCTTT. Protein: CASSVSGWGNTEAFF. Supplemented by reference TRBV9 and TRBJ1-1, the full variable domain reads DSGVTQTPKHLITATGQRVTLRCSPRSGDLSVYWYQQSLDQGLQFLIQYYNGEERAKGNILERFSAQQFPDLHSELNLSSLELGDSALYFCASSVSGWGNTEAFFGQGTRLTVV.